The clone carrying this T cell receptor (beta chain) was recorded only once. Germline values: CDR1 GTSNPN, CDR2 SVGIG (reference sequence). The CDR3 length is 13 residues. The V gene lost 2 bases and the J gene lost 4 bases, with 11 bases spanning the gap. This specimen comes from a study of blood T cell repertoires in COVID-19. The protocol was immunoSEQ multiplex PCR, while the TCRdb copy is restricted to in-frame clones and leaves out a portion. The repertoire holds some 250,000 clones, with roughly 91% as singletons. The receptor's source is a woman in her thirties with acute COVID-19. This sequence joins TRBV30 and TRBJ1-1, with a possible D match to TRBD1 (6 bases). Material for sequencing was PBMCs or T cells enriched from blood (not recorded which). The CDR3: CAWSIQGPTEAFF. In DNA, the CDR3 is TGTGCCTGGAGTATCCAGGGGCCCACTGAAGCTTTCTTT. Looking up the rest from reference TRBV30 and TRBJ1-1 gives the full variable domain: SQTIHQWPATLVQPVGSPLSLECTVEGTSNPNLYWYRQAAGRGLQLLFYSVGIGQISSEVPQNLSASRPQDRQFILSSKKLLLSDSGFYLCAWSIQGPTEAFFGQGTRLTVV.